This TCR beta chain is from a study of blood T cell repertoires in COVID-19. Whole-study context: Material from acute and convalescent COVID-19 was sourced from the United States, Italy and Spain. T cells, B-cell-depleted T cells, or PBMCs supplied cDNA or gDNA.

The CDR3 is 15 amino acids. J lost 8 bases, V lost 0 bases, and 7 bases had no gene match. Per germline, CDR1 GTSNPN and CDR2 SVGIG (reference sequence). Authors' data handling: How many nucleated cells were present was estimated from reference gene primer amplification. Here immunoSEQ multiplex PCR was the method, and the copy in TCRdb shows in-frame clones only, minus some. V and J calls and clone size are those listed in that table; D and trimming were worked out from the DNA. Of fewer than 180,000 clones listed, roughly 87% are singletons. V gene TRBV30 combines with J gene TRBJ1-6; TRBD1 matches 7 bases. This clonotype originated in a woman aged 55-69 years with active or convalescent COVID-19. The specimen was peripheral blood. In nucleotides, the CDR3 is TGTGCCTGGAGTGTACGACAGGGCTTGGATTCACCCCTCCACTTT. Its translation is CAWSVRQGLDSPLHF.